The source of this TCR beta chain is a study of cytotoxic CD8 clonotypes in ibrutinib-treated CLL. Study-wide context: Included were approximately 10 relapsed/refractory and 15 treatment-naive patients, of whom approximately 18 were IGHV unmutated.

Produced via immunoSEQ multiplex PCR; TCRdb's table is partial and in-frame only. This table holds around 70,000 clones, 80% found once. Study-wide findings and caveats: At ibrutinib response, clonality increased, and at progression it declined back toward baseline.

This clone was found once. As yet, its antigen is unknown. The sequenced sample was PBMCs, obtained at disease progression, from a patient treated with ibrutinib. The TCR originated in a human donor with chronic lymphocytic leukemia.

The DNA for the CDR3 is TGCGCCAGCAGCTGGGGACAGGCCGGGGAGCTGTTTTTT. Amino acids: CASSWGQAGELFF. J is TRBJ2-2 and V is TRBV5-1, with 8 bases aligning to TRBD1. Trimming at V came to 3 bases and at J to 6 bases, leaving 1 base not matched to a gene. The germline V gene encodes CDR1 SGHRS and CDR2 YFSETQ. The CDR3 is 13 amino acids.